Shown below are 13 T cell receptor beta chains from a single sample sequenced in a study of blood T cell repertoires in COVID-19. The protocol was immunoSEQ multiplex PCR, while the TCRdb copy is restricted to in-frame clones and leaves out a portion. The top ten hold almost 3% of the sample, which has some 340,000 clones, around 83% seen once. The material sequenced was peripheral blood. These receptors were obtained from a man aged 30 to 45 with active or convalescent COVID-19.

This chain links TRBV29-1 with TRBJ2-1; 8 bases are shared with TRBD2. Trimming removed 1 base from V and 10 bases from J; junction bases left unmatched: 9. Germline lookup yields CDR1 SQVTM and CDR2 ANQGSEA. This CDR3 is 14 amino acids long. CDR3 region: CSVEVSGGVSEQFF. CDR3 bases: TGCAGCGTTGAAGTCTCCGGGGGGGTATCCGAGCAGTTCTTC.

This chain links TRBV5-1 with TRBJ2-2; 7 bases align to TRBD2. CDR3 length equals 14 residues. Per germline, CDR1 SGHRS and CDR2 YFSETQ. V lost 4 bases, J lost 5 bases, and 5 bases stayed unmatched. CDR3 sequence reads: CASSPLAETGELFF. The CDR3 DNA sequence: TGCGCCAGCAGCCCCCTAGCGGAGACCGGGGAGCTGTTTTTT.

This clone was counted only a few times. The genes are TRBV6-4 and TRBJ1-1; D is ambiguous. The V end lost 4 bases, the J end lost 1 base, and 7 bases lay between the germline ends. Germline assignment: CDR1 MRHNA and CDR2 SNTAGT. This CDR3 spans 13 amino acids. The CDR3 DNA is TGTGCCAGCAGTGCGGAGGAGAACACTGAAGCTTTCTTT. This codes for CASSAEENTEAFF.

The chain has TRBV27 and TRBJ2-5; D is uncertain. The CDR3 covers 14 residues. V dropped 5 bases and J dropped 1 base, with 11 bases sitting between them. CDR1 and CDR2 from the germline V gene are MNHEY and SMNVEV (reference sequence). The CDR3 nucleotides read TGTGCCAGCAGTATCGTGGGCGCCCAAGAGACCCAGTACTTC. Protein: CASSIVGAQETQYF.

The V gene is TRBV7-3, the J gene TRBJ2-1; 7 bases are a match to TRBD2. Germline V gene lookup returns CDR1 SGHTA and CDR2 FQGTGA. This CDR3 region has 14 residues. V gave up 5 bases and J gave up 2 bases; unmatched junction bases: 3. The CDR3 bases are TGTGCCAGCAGCCAAACTAGCGCCTACAATGAGCAGTTCTTC. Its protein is CASSQTSAYNEQFF.

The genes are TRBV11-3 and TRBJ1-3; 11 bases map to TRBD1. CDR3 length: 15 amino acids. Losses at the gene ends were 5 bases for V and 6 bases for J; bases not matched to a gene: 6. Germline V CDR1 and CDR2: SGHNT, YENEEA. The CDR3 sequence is CASSLDRGLENTIYF. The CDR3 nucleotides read TGTGCCAGCAGCCTGGACAGGGGGCTTGAAAACACCATATATTTT.

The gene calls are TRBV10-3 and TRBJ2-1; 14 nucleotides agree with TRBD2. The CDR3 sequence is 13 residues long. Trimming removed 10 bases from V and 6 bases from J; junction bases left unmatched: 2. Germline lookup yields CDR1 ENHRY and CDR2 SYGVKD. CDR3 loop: CATGLAGANEQFF. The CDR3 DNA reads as TGTGCCACGGGACTAGCGGGGGCCAATGAGCAGTTCTTC.

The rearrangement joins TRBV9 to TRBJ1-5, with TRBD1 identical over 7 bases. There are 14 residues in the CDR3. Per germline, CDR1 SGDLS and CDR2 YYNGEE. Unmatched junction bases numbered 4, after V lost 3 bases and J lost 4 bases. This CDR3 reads CASSAGTANQPQHF. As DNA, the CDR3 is TGTGCCAGCAGCGCCGGGACAGCAAATCAGCCCCAGCATTTT.

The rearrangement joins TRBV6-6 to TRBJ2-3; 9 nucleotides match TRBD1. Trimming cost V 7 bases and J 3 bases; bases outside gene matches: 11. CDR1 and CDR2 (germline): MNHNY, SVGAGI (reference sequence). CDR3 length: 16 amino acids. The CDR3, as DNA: TGTGCCAGCAAACCGGGGACAGGGCGATCGACAGATACGCAGTATTTT. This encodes CASKPGTGRSTDTQYF.

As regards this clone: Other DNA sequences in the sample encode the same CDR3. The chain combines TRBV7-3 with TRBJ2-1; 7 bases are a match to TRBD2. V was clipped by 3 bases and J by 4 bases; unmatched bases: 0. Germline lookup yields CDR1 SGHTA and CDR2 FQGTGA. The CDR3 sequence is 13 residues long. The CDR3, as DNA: TGTGCCAGCAGCTTGGGACTATACAATGAGCAGTTCTTC. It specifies CASSLGLYNEQFF.

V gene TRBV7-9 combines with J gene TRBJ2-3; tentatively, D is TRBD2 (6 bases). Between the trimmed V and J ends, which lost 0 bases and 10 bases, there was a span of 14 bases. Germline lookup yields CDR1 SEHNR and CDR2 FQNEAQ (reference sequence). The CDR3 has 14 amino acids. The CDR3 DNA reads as TGTGCCAGCAGCTTAGCGGAGGGGAAGAGGGCGCAGTATTTT. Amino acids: CASSLAEGKRAQYF.

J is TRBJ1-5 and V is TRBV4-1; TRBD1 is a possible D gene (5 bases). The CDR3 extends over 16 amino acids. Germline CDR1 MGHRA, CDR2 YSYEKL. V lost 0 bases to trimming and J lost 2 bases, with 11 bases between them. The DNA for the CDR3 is TGCGCCAGCAGCCAAGACGTGGGGGGAGGCAATCAGCCCCAGCATTTT. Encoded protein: CASSQDVGGGNQPQHF.

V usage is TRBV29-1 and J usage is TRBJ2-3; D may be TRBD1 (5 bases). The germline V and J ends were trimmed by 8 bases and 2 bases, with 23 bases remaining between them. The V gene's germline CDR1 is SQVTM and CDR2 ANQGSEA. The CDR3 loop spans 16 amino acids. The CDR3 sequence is CSSPKSLRVPTDTQYF. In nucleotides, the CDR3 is TGCAGCAGTCCCAAGTCCCTCAGGGTCCCCACAGATACGCAGTATTTT.